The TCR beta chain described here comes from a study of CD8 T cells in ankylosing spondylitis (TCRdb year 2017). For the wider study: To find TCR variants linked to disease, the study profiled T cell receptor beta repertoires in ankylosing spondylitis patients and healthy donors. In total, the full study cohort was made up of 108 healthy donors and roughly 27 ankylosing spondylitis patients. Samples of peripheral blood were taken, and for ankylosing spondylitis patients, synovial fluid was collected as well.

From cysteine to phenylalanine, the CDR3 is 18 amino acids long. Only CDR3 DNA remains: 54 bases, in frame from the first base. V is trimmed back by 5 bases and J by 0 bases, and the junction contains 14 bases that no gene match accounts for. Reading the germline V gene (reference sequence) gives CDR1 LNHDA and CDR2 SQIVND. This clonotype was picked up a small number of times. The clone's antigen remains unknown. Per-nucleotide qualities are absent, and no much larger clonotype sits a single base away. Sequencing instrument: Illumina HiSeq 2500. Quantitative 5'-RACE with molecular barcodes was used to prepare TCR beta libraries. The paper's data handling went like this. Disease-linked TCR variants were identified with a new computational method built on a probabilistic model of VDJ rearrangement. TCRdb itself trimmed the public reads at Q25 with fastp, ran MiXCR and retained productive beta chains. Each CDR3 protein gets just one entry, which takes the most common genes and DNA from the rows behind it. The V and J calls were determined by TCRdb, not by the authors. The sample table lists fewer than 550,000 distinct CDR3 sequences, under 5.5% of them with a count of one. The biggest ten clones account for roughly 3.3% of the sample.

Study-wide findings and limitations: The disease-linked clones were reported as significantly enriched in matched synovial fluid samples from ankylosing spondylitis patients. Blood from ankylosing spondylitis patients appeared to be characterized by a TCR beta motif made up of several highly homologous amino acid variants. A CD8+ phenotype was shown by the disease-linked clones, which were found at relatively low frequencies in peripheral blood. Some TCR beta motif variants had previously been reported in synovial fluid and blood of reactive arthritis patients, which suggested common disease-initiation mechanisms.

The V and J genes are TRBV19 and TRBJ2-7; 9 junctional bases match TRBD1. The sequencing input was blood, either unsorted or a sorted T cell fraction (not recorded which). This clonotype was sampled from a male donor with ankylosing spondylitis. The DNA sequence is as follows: TGTGCCAGTAGTTCCAGACCTGGCGGGACAGGGATCTCCTACGAGCAGTACTTC. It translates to CASSSRPGGTGISYEQYF.